This TCR beta chain was recorded in a study of OX40 agonist ivuxolimab in advanced cancers. Broadly, across the study: Ivuxolimab was an agonistic, fully human IgG2 monoclonal antibody directed against OX40 (CD134), a costimulatory receptor. Intravenous ivuxolimab was administered to patients every 2 weeks at six dose levels: 0.01, 0.1, 0.3, 1.5, 3 and 10 mg/kg. Among the roughly 52 dose-escalation patients, roughly 20 had hepatocellular carcinoma, roughly 15 melanoma, 9 renal cell carcinoma and 9 head and neck cancer. In the dose-escalation cohort, about four fifths of patients were male, and the mean age was roughly 60 years with a range of roughly 20 to 79. Patients were allowed to have had prior anti-PD-1, anti-PD-L1 or anti-CTLA-4 therapy, and 40% of the dose-escalation patients had previously received checkpoint inhibitors. Partial responses occurred in three dose-escalation patients: two with cutaneous melanoma and one with hepatocellular carcinoma. Peripheral TCRbeta sequencing was intended to test whether TCR sequence diversity was altered and clonal T-cell expansion was caused by ivuxolimab. The paper reports the monotherapy dose-escalation portion (N of about 47 patients) of the phase I ivuxolimab trial. General findings and caveats noted by the study authors: The antigen specificity of the peripheral T cells that underwent clonal expansion was not determined. At doses of 0.1 to 3.0 mg/kg, clonal expansion of both CD4+ and CD8+ T cells in blood was seen between baseline and week 6. Partial responders in the 0.1-3.0 mg/kg groups had among the lowest normalized peripheral clonal expansion, especially among CD8+ T cells. After ivuxolimab, more expanded clones were found on average in CD8+ T cells than in CD4+ T cells. Low levels of normalized T-cell clonal expansion were also seen in some patients who did not respond.

With respect to this clone: Its antigen is not yet known. No base qualities exist here, and no much larger clone lies one base off it.

The trial excluded patients who had a history of autoimmune disease or were on systemic immunosuppression. Peripheral blood for TCR sequencing was drawn from every dose cohort at baseline, at cycle 4 day 1 and at cycle 7 day 1. Samples were obtained from an open-label, multicenter, first-in-human phase I dose-escalation trial of ivuxolimab. Adults with locally advanced or metastatic melanoma, renal cell, hepatocellular, or head and neck squamous cell carcinoma were enrolled in the trial. Before TCR sequencing, CD4+ and CD8+ T cells were separately sorted from peripheral blood. For sequencing of the TCRbeta CDR3 region, genomic DNA was extracted from the sorted cells. The immunoSEQ Assay was used for sequencing of TCRbeta CDR3 regions. TCRdb took this table from immuneACCESS and kept in-frame rearrangements with V and J called. Such tables lack part of the clones; where checked against another copy, unresolved V genes explain under half of the gap, and the rest is unexplained. The sample profile shows some 79,000 clones; 88% of them were found once. The ten largest clones capture around 4.3% of the sample.

From its cysteine to its phenylalanine, the CDR3 spans 16 amino acids. The entry retains the CDR3 DNA only, 48 bases that are in frame from base 1. As encoded in the germline V gene (reference sequence), CDR1 is GTSNPN while CDR2 is SVGIG. Relative to germline, V is missing 4 bases and J is missing 3 bases, with 11 bases of the junction outside any gene match. The V gene is TRBV30 and the J gene is TRBJ2-3; 9 middle bases align to TRBD2. The TCR originated in an adult with an advanced solid tumor such as melanoma, head and neck, liver or kidney cancer. Sequenced here: CD4+ or CD8+ T cells sorted from blood, sampled in a trial of the OX40 agonist ivuxolimab. The DNA sequence is TGTGCCTGGATCTCCGGGACTAGCAGGGGGACAGATACGCAGTATTTT. The translation is CAWISGTSRGTDTQYF.